Included here is one T cell receptor beta chain sequence, with context. Antigen unknown. A read error may be the cause here, since a much bigger clone is one base away. This CDR3 spans 14 amino acids. V was shortened by 6 bases and J by 4 bases, with 15 bases between the two germline ends. The sample belongs to a study of identical twins' blood T cells. Six healthy women, forming three identical twin pairs, donated samples. Regarding the study as a whole: Mainly, cloneset size products determined shared clonotypes, twins included.

Libraries were made from RNA as TCR cDNA, using a modified protocol. Sample barcodes were added at both library ends during cDNA synthesis. TCRdb recomputed calls from the 5' RACE reads with MiXCR, one row per CDR3 protein. The table lists around 380,000 distinct CDR3 sequences, about 28% of them singletons, with more than 5.5% in the top ten. The specimen sequenced was PBMCs. The chain carries TRBV12-3 or TRBV12-4 and TRBJ1-2; TRBD1 might be the D (6 bases). The TCR was taken from a woman aged 18 to 55 in good health. CDR3 protein: CASSRDNSLYGYTF. In DNA, the CDR3 is TGTGCCAGCAGCCGGGACAATTCCCTCTATGGCTACACCTTC.